This TCR beta chain was identified in a study of cytomegalovirus exposure and HLA in healthy donors. Vbeta (60) and Jbeta (13) primers were used in the PCR. Produced via immunoSEQ multiplex PCR; TCRdb's table is partial and in-frame only. The sample has 150,000 to 200,000 clones; less than 80% are singletons. The CDR3 is 16 amino acids. V shed 0 bases and J 4 bases; nucleotides not matched to a gene: 8. Germline CDR1 and CDR2: SGHRS and YFSETQ. A note on this clone: What it recognizes is unknown.

Broader study findings: Apparent HLA restriction characterized most CMV-associated TCR beta chains in a later analysis. Within an earlier analysis, most TCR beta V segments proved productive either about 90% or about 30% of the time. TCR association rates varied by HLA locus in a later analysis, with DRB1 highest and HLA-C lowest. In a later analysis, a missense DCLRE1C variant was linked to TCR beta V- and J-gene trimming.

Material for sequencing was PBMCs. The chain uses TRBV5-1 and TRBJ1-1; the match to TRBD1 covers 8 bases. This sequence was found in a man aged 35 to 55 in good health and CMV-seronegative. The chain's CDR3 is CASSLGARTGTTEAFF. The CDR3 DNA sequence: TGCGCCAGCAGCTTGGGAGCAAGGACAGGGACCACTGAAGCTTTCTTT.